This T cell receptor beta chain derives from a study of blood T cell repertoires in COVID-19. On the study more broadly: The samples span acute and convalescent COVID-19 from the United States, Italy and Spain. PBMCs, B-cell-depleted T cells, or T cells provided the cDNA or gDNA that made up the material.

Source study methods: Reference gene primer amplification yielded estimated nucleated cell counts. Only in-frame clones appear in the TCRdb table, and some are missing; sequencing was by immunoSEQ multiplex PCR. Clone size and V and J calls were adopted from that table, with D and trimming inferred from the DNA. The repertoire includes roughly 42,000 clones, approximately 90% of them detected once, and 9% sits in the top ten. The CDR3 covers 18 residues. Material for sequencing was peripheral blood. The source of this sequence is a young man with active or convalescent COVID-19. The gene calls are TRBV1 and TRBJ1-2; the table names TRBD1, a call not compared with the DNA. TRBV1 is described as a pseudogene. The CDR3 region has the DNA TGCACCAGCAGCCAAGCCAGCCCGTGGGACAGCCCAAACTATGGCTACACCTTC. It encodes CTSSQASPWDSPNYGYTF.